The present T cell receptor (beta chain) was sequenced within a study of T-cell reconstitution after alpha-beta-depleted transplantation in children. It was with unique molecular identifiers that the TCRbeta library was prepared. TCRdb fed the PCR reads into MiXCR, producing one record per CDR3 protein. The top ten hold less than 2.5% of the sample, which has about 500,000 distinct CDR3 sequences, approximately 32% seen once. This clonotype was seen ten or more times. The CDR3 spans 14 residues. V dropped 0 bases and J dropped 10 bases, with 16 bases sitting between them. Germline V gene lookup returns CDR1 GTSNPN and CDR2 SVGIG (reference sequence).

This sequence originates from a human donor who donated a stem cell graft to a child with aplastic anemia. J is TRBJ2-1 and V is TRBV30; no clear D gene. The starting material was PBMCs from the stem cell graft donor, obtained from the stem cell graft. CDR3 loop: CAWSVLVGKSEQFF. Here the CDR3 DNA reads TGTGCCTGGAGTGTACTCGTGGGGAAATCCGAGCAGTTCTTC.